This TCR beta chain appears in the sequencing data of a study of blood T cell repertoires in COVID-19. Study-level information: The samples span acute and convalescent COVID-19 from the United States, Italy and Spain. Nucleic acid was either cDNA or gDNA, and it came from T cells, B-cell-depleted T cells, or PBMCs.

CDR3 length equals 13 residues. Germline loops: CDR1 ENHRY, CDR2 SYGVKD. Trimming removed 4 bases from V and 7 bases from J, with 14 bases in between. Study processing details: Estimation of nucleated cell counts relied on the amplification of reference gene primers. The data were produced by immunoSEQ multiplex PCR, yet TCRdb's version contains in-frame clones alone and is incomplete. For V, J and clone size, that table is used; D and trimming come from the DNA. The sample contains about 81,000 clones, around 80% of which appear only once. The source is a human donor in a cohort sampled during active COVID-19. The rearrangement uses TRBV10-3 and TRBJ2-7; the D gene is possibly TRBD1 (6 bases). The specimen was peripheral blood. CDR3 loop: CAISGMQGIEQYF. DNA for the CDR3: TGTGCCATCAGTGGCATGCAGGGGATTGAGCAGTACTTC.